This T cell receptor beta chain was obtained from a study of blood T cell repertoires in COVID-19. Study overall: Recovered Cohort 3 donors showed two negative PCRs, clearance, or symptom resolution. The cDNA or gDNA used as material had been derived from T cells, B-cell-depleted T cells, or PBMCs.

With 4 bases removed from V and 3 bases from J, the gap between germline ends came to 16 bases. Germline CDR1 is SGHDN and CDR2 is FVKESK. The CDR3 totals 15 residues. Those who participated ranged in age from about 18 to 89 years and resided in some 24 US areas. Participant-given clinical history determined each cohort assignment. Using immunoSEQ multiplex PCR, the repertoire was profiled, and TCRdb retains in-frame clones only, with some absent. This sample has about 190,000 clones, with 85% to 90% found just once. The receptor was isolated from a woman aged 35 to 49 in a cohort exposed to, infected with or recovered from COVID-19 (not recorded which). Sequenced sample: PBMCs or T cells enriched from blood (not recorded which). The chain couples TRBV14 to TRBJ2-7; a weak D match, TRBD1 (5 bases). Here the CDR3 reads CASSPFGQGIYEQYF. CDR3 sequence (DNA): TGTGCCAGCAGCCCCTTTGGGCAGGGAATCTACGAGCAGTACTTC.